This T cell receptor (beta chain) was captured in a study of shared clonotypes between healthy human individuals. CD45RO-negative, CCR7-positively selected cells formed the naive CD8 fraction, excluding terminally differentiated effector memory CD45RA+ cells. Using immunoSEQ multiplex PCR, the repertoire was profiled, and TCRdb retains in-frame clones only, with some absent. This sample has about 700,000 clones, with about 92% found just once. Trimming removed 3 bases at V and 0 bases at J, with 11 bases between. Germline V gives CDR1 MNHNY, CDR2 SVGAGI (reference sequence). The CDR3 is 15 residues long.

Sequenced: naive CD8+ T cells sorted from blood. The clonotype originates from a man aged 25-40 years in good health. The chain carries TRBV6-6 and TRBJ1-2, with D uncertain. The DNA of the CDR3 is TGTGCCAGCAGTTATTCCATGGAGGCTAACTATGGCTACACCTTC. Protein: CASSYSMEANYGYTF.